One and the same sample provided the 10 T cell receptor beta chains below, sequenced in a study of breast tumors, draining lymph nodes, adjacent tissues. TCRdb redid the calling of the multiplex PCR reads with MiXCR, one entry per CDR3 protein. This sample has fewer than 20,000 distinct CDR3 sequences; around 50% occur once, and the top ten carry 16%. The specimen sequenced was tumor-adjacent breast tissue. The receptors shown here come from a female donor with breast cancer. Some clones in this sample may be carry-over from other donors' samples.

This clonotype was seen many times. Here the CDR3 reads CASSPGTGKSYEQYF. DNA for the CDR3: TGTGCCAGCAGTCCCGGGACAGGGAAGTCCTACGAGCAGTACTTC. The chain carries TRBV28 and TRBJ2-7; 9 nucleotides line up with TRBD1. V was clipped by 5 bases and J by 1 base; unmatched bases: 6. The CDR3 is 15 residues long. Per germline, CDR1 MDHEN and CDR2 SYDVKM.

This clonotype was seen many times. The V and J genes are TRBV6-5 and TRBJ2-7, with D unclear. This CDR3 comprises 15 residues. Germline CDR1 MNHEY, CDR2 SVGAGI. Trimming removed 2 bases from V and 0 bases from J, with 11 bases in between. CDR3 sequence: CASSYDTVSSYEQYF. The CDR3 DNA is TGTGCCAGCAGTTACGACACTGTGAGCTCCTACGAGCAGTACTTC.

The chain joins TRBV19 to TRBJ1-3; D is ambiguous. Germline CDR1 LNHDA, CDR2 SQIVND (reference sequence). V was cut by 5 bases and J by 0 bases, with 17 bases left in between. The CDR3 has 17 residues. The CDR3 DNA reads TGTGCCAGTAGTCCCACGGGAAGGAGGGCCTCTGGAAACACCATATATTTT. It specifies CASSPTGRRASGNTIYF.

This clonotype appeared many times. The genes are TRBV7-3 and TRBJ2-4; D might be TRBD1 (5 bases). The CDR3 spans 16 residues. Germline values: CDR1 SGHTA, CDR2 FQGTGA. V lost 5 bases and J 7 bases, leaving 21 bases between the germline ends. The CDR3 spells CASSRDLIGVGNIQYF. The CDR3 DNA follows: TGTGCCAGCAGCCGTGACCTAATAGGGGTAGGGAACATTCAGTACTTC.

This clonotype was observed at least ten times. The chain employs TRBV7-8 and TRBJ2-2; D is ambiguous. Germline V gene sequence: CDR1 SGHVS, CDR2 FQNEAQ. The CDR3 loop spans 13 amino acids. Trimming removed 4 bases from V and 1 base from J, with 4 bases in between. The CDR3 is CASSSKNTGELFF. The CDR3 region has the DNA TGTGCCAGCAGCTCCAAGAACACCGGGGAGCTGTTTTTT.

The V call is TRBV7-9, the J call TRBJ2-1; D gene ambiguous. The CDR3 consists of 11 residues. The V end was cut by 1 base, the J end by 10 bases, with 5 bases between. The germline CDR1 and CDR2 sequences are SEHNR and FQNEAQ (reference sequence). Here the CDR3 reads CASSLEVEQFF. CDR3 coding DNA: TGTGCCAGCAGCTTAGAAGTCGAGCAGTTCTTC.

This CDR3 reads CASSYTTGRSTDTQYF. In nucleotides, the CDR3 is TGTGCCAGCAGCTACACCACCGGGAGAAGCACAGATACGCAGTATTTT. The chain has TRBV7-9 and TRBJ2-3; a weak D match, TRBD2 (6 bases). This CDR3 contains 16 residues. V was cut by 4 bases and J by 0 bases, with 14 bases left in between. Per the germline V gene, CDR1 is SEHNR and CDR2 is FQNEAQ (reference sequence).

This clonotype has only a few counts. The J gene is TRBJ2-3, the V gene TRBV7-9, with D unclear. Trimming shortened V by 1 base and J by 0 bases, and 5 bases separated the two germline ends. The CDR3 covers 14 residues. The V gene's germline CDR1 is SEHNR and CDR2 FQNEAQ (reference sequence). As DNA, the CDR3 is TGTGCCAGCAGCTTAGGCCCCAGCACAGATACGCAGTATTTT. Residues: CASSLGPSTDTQYF.

The table lists this clonotype with many counts. This rearrangement joins TRBV9 to TRBJ2-5; 7 bases map to TRBD1. The CDR3 has 16 residues. Unmatched junction bases numbered 8, after V lost 0 bases and J lost 3 bases. The germline gives CDR1 SGDLS, CDR2 YYNGEE. The CDR3 reads CASSVAPQTGKETQYF. CDR3 in DNA: TGTGCCAGCAGCGTAGCCCCCCAGACAGGGAAAGAGACCCAGTACTTC.

The chain links TRBV29-1 to TRBJ2-5, with 7 bases lining up with TRBD1. The V and J ends lost 7 bases and 4 bases, in that order; junction bases with no gene match: 9. Germline V lookup: CDR1 SQVTM, CDR2 ANQGSEA. CDR3 length: 13 residues. The DNA of the CDR3 is TGCAGCGCCTACAGGGGAGCAGCAGAGACCCAGTACTTC. This encodes CSAYRGAAETQYF.